These 3 T cell receptor beta chains share one sample of origin, sequenced in a study of blood T cells in healthy people across ages. Combining a sample-barcoded 5' primer with a J-beta primer mix, a second PCR ran for roughly 7 to 12 cycles. TCRdb re-derived calls from the 5' RACE reads in MiXCR, one entry per CDR3 protein. The sample contains 1.8 million or so distinct CDR3 sequences, 30% to 40% of which appear only once. Sequencing was carried out using blood. These TCRs come from a human donor in good health.

The J gene is TRBJ2-1, the V gene TRBV20-1, with D perhaps TRBD2 (6 bases). Germline V gene lookup returns CDR1 DFQATT and CDR2 SNEGSKA (reference sequence). The CDR3 contains 18 residues. The V and J ends lost 0 bases and 1 base respectively, with 19 bases between them. CDR3 sequence: CSARDRGGNVGSYNEQFF. The CDR3 DNA reads TGCAGTGCTAGAGATAGAGGAGGGAATGTAGGATCCTACAATGAGCAGTTCTTC.

This clonotype appeared a few times. The gene calls are TRBV4-1 and TRBJ2-7, with 8 bases lining up with TRBD2. CDR3 length: 16 residues. The junction had 6 bases not matched to a gene; V was cut back by 0 bases and J by 2 bases. Germline V gives CDR1 MGHRA, CDR2 YSYEKL. The CDR3 spells CASSQDRVAGTYEQYF. The CDR3 DNA follows: TGCGCCAGCAGCCAAGATCGGGTAGCGGGGACCTACGAGCAGTACTTC.

This clonotype turned up a few times. The chain joins TRBV9 to TRBJ1-2; TRBD1 is a possible D gene (6 bases). Germline V lookup: CDR1 SGDLS, CDR2 YYNGEE. Trimming took off 3 bases at V and 5 bases at J, with 14 bases between the two ends. This CDR3 has 14 amino acids. CDR3 nucleotide sequence: TGTGCCAGCAGCGGCCTACAGGGAAAGTATGGCTACACCTTC. This gives the protein CASSGLQGKYGYTF.